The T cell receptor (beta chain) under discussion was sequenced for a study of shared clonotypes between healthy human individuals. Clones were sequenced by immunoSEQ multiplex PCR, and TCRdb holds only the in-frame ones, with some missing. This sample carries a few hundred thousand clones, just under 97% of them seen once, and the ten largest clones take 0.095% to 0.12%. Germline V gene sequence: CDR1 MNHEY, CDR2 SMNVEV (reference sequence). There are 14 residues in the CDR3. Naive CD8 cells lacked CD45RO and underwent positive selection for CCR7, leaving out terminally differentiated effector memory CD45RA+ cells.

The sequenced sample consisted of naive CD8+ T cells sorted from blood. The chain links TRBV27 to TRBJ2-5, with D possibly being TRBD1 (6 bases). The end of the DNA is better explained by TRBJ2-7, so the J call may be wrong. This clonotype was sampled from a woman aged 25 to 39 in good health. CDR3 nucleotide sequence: TGTGCCAGCAGTTCGGACAGTGATACTTACGAGCAGTACTTC. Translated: CASSSDSDTYEQYF.